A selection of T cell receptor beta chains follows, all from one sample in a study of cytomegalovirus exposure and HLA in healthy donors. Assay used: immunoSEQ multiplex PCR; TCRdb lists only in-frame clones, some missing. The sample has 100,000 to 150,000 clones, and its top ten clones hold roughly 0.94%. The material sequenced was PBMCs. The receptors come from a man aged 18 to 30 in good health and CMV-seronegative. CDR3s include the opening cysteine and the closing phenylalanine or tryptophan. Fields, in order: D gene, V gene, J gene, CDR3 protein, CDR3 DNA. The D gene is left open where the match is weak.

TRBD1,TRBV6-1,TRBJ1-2,CASSGDRGFYGYTF,TGTGCCAGCAGCGGGGACAGGGGGTTTTATGGCTACACCTTC
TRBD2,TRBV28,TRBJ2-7,CASPWGTSGNDEQYF,TGTGCCAGCCCCTGGGGGACTAGCGGGAACGACGAGCAGTACTTC
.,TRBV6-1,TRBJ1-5,CASSGPHGWGPYQPQHF,TGTGCCAGCAGTGGTCCCCATGGGTGGGGCCCTTATCAGCCCCAGCATTTT
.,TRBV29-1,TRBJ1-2,CSVGGDGTNYGYTF,TGCAGCGTGGGGGGGGACGGGACTAACTATGGCTACACCTTC
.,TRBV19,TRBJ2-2,CASSIQQSYTGELFF,TGTGCCAGTAGTATCCAACAGAGCTACACCGGGGAGCTGTTTTTT
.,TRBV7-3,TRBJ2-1,CASSSHVQVSSYNEQFF,TGTGCCAGCAGCTCCCATGTGCAGGTGAGCTCCTACAATGAGCAGTTCTTC
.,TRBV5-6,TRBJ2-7,CASSLVEGTNYEQYF,TGTGCCAGCAGCTTGGTAGAGGGGACAAACTACGAGCAGTACTTC
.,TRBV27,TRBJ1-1,CASSRDKNTEAFF,TGTGCCAGCAGTCGGGACAAGAACACTGAAGCTTTCTTT
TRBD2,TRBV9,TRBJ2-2,CASSGGTSGVVPGELFF,TGTGCCAGCAGCGGGGGGACTAGCGGGGTTGTCCCCGGGGAGCTGTTTTTT
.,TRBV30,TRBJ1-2,CAWSVGGYGYTF,TGTGCCTGGAGTGTGGGGGGCTATGGCTACACCTTC
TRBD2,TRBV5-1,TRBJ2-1,CASSPSSGGSNEQFF,TGCGCCAGCAGCCCGTCTAGCGGGGGGAGCAATGAGCAGTTCTTC
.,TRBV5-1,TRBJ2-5,CASSPGAGNQETQYF,TGCGCCAGCAGCCCCGGAGCCGGTAACCAAGAGACCCAGTACTTC
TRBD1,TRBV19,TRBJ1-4,CASTIIGGGEKLFF,TGTGCCAGTACCATAATAGGGGGCGGAGAAAAACTGTTTTTT
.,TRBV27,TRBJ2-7,CASSPTGYEQYF,TGTGCCAGCAGTCCGACTGGATACGAGCAGTACTTC
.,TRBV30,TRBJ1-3,CAWMQGTGNTIYF,TGTGCCTGGATGCAGGGAACTGGAAACACCATATATTTT
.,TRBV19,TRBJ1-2,CASSVVQGPYGYTF,TGTGCCAGTAGTGTCGTCCAGGGGCCCTATGGCTACACCTTC
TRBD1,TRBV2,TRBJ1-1,CASRGTGGNTEAFF,TGTGCCAGCAGAGGGACAGGGGGTAACACTGAAGCTTTCTTT
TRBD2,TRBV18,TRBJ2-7,CASSPLITSGRASGPYEQYF,TGTGCCAGCTCTCCACTTATCACTAGCGGGAGGGCCTCGGGGCCATACGAGCAGTACTTC
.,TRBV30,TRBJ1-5,CAWSEVGLRVEPQHF,TGTGCCTGGAGTGAAGTAGGCCTGCGGGTGGAGCCCCAGCATTTT
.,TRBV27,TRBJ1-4,CASSSRRVATNEKLFF,TGTGCCAGCAGTTCCCGACGGGTGGCAACTAATGAAAAACTGTTTTTT
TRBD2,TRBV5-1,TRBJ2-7,CASSLIAGSKHYEQYF,TGCGCCAGCAGCTTAATAGCGGGTTCGAAACACTACGAGCAGTACTTC
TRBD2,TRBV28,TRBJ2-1,CASSTGGGGDNEQFF,TGTGCCAGCAGCACGGGGGGGGGAGGTGACAATGAGCAGTTCTTC
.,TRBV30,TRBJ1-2,CAWNIRGGPYGESYTF,TGTGCCTGGAACATAAGGGGGGGCCCTTATGGAGAGAGCTACACCTTC
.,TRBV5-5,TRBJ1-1,CASSAYFTEAFF,TGTGCCAGCAGCGCGTACTTCACTGAAGCTTTCTTT
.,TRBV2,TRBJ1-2,CASTPVGAYTF,TGTGCCAGCACTCCCGTAGGGGCTTATACCTTC
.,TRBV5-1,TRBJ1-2,CASSLPDSYGYTF,TGCGCCAGCAGCCTGCCGGACAGCTATGGCTACACCTTC
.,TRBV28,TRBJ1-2,CASRPGSVYGYTF,TGTGCCAGCAGACCGGGATCCGTCTATGGCTACACCTTC
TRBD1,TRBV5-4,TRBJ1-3,CASSVPGQGATGNTIYF,TGTGCCAGCAGCGTCCCGGGACAGGGGGCGACTGGAAACACCATATATTTT
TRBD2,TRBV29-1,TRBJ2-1,CSVVRASGRYNEQFF,TGCAGCGTTGTTCGGGCTAGCGGACGCTACAATGAGCAGTTCTTC
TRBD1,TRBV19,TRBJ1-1,CASSLRDRGTEAFF,TGTGCCAGTAGCCTCCGGGACAGGGGAACTGAAGCTTTCTTT
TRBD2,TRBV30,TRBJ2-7,CAWSVEAGGLIF,TGTGCCTGGAGTGTTGAGGCGGGAGGGCTAATTTTC
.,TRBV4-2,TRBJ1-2,CASSREVDSEAVGYTF,TGTGCCAGCAGCCGCGAAGTGGACAGCGAGGCGGTTGGCTACACCTTC
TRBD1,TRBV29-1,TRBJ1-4,CSGVQGAGEKLFF,TGCAGCGGGGTACAGGGGGCTGGTGAAAAACTGTTTTTT
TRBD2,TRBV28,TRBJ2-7,CASSLTPGDRDYLRHEQYF,TGTGCCAGCAGTTTAACCCCAGGAGACCGGGACTATCTTCGGCACGAGCAGTACTTC
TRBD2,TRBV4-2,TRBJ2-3,CASSQEFAAGGRTDTQYF,TGTGCCAGCAGCCAAGAATTTGCAGCGGGAGGGCGCACAGATACGCAGTATTTT
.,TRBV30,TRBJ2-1,CAWSVQDNEQFF,TGTGCCTGGAGTGTACAGGACAATGAGCAGTTCTTC
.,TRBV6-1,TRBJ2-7,CASSGSKAYEQYF,TGTGCCAGCAGCGGGAGTAAGGCCTACGAGCAGTACTTC
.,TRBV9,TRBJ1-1,CASSVGNTGEAFF,TGTGCCAGCAGCGTAGGGAACACGGGTGAAGCTTTCTTT
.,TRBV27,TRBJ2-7,CASRTDSEGITHEQYF,TGTGCCAGCAGAACTGACAGTGAAGGGATCACCCACGAGCAGTACTTC
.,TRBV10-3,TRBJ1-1,CAISDRTDNTEAFF,TGTGCCATCAGTGACAGGACAGACAACACTGAAGCTTTCTTT
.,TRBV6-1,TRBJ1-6,CASSALRDFHPSPLHF,TGTGCCAGCAGTGCGCTCAGGGATTTCCACCCATCACCCCTCCACTTT
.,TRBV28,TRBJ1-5,CASSLQHSNQPQHF,TGTGCCAGCAGTTTACAACATAGCAATCAGCCCCAGCATTTT
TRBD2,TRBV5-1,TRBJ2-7,CASSPPTSGYEQYF,TGCGCCAGCAGCCCGCCGACTAGCGGGTACGAGCAGTACTTC
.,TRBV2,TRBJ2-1,CASSEARGVEQFF,TGTGCCAGCAGTGAAGCGCGGGGAGTGGAGCAGTTCTTC